This entry lists 7 T cell receptor beta chains sequenced from one sample in a study of radiotherapy plus CTLA-4 blockade in lung cancer. Measured with immunoSEQ multiplex PCR; TCRdb has only the in-frame clones, and not every one. Of some 78,000 clones detected, about 90% appear once; the ten largest clones hold around 2%. This sample comprised peripheral blood, obtained from a patient treated with radiotherapy plus ipilimumab. The receptors here all came from a human donor with non-small cell lung cancer who had a partial response to radiotherapy plus ipilimumab.

This clone has a single count. Relative to the germline gene, one junction end is altered; a read error may explain this. The chain uses TRBV7-7 and TRBJ2-2, with a weak D call TRBD2 (6 bases). There are 15 residues in the CDR3. Germline V gives CDR1 SSHAT, CDR2 FNYEAQ (reference sequence). This chain's CDR3 is CASSPAGLGTGELFF. Written as DNA, the CDR3 is TGTGCTAGCAGCCCTGCGGGGTTGGGCACCGGGGAGCTGTTTTTT.

This clone was counted a few times. This chain uses TRBV6-6 with TRBJ1-5; TRBD1 might be the D (5 bases). CDR1 is MNHNY and CDR2 is SVGAGI in the germline V gene (reference sequence). The CDR3 totals 14 residues. V was shortened by 1 base and J by 4 bases, with 8 bases between the two germline ends. CDR3 sequence (DNA): TGTGCCAGCAGTTACTTGACAGCAAATCAGCCCCAGCATTTT. Residues: CASSYLTANQPQHF.

The rearrangement uses TRBV5-5 and TRBJ2-7, with D possibly TRBD1 on 9 matching bases. V was shortened by 5 bases and J by 6 bases, with 27 bases between the two germline ends. This CDR3 contains 17 residues. Germline CDR1 reads SGHKS; CDR2 reads YYEKEE (reference sequence). The CDR3 is CASRKETTGGLDPEQYV. In nucleotides, the CDR3 is TGTGCCAGCAGAAAAGAGACGACAGGGGGACTAGATCCCGAGCAGTACGTC.

V is TRBV28 and J is TRBJ2-7; unclear D gene. From germline, CDR1 is MDHEN and CDR2 SYDVKM. The CDR3 is 13 amino acids. V shed 10 bases and J shed 5 bases, with 18 bases lying between them. CDR3 sequence reads: CATKSPERHEQYF. CDR3 DNA sequence: TGTGCCACCAAGAGTCCCGAGAGGCACGAGCAGTACTTC.

CDR3 in amino acids: CASNLLGVQPQHF. The DNA for the CDR3 is TGTGCCAGCAACCTCCTAGGGGTTCAGCCCCAGCATTTT. V usage is TRBV28 and J usage is TRBJ1-5; TRBD1 is a possible D gene (5 bases). This CDR3 is built from 13 residues. Germline CDR1 MDHEN, CDR2 SYDVKM. The V and J ends lost 7 bases and 6 bases respectively, with 13 bases between them.

The chain joins TRBV5-1 to TRBJ2-3; D is possibly TRBD1 (6 bases). This CDR3 has 15 amino acids. The germline V gene has CDR1 SGHRS and CDR2 YFSETQ. V lost 4 bases and J lost 1, with 13 bases in between. The CDR3 DNA reads TGCGCCAGCAGCACGCGACGACAGGGCACAGATACGCAGTATTTT. Protein: CASSTRRQGTDTQYF.

This clone was recorded once. The rearrangement uses TRBV9 and TRBJ2-7, with 7 positions matching TRBD1. The germline V gene has CDR1 SGDLS and CDR2 YYNGEE. V lost 0 bases and J lost 3; bases outside the gene matches: 3. CDR3 size: 14 residues. CDR3 sequence: CASSVAGTDYEQYF. CDR3 in DNA: TGTGCCAGCAGCGTAGCCGGGACAGACTACGAGCAGTACTTC.